The 21 T cell receptor beta chains below come from one sample, sequenced in a study of shared clonotypes between healthy human individuals. Here immunoSEQ multiplex PCR was the method, and the copy in TCRdb shows in-frame clones only, minus some. This table holds 1.6 million or so clones, 98% found once. The sequenced sample was naive CD4+ T cells sorted from blood. Subset denoted: CD45RA+ positively selected. These TCRs come from a man aged 25 to 40 in good health.

The chain employs TRBV18 and TRBJ2-2; no firm D call. Germline values: CDR1 KGHSH, CDR2 LQKENI. This CDR3 spans 14 amino acids. V lost 1 base and J lost 7, with 10 bases in between. CDR3 DNA sequence: TGTGCCAGCTCACCACGACTGGAAAGCGGGGAGCTGTTTTTT. The encoded protein is CASSPRLESGELFF.

The rearrangement uses TRBV14 and TRBJ2-3, with 8 bases identical to TRBD2. The CDR3 sequence is 16 residues long. CDR1 SGHDN and CDR2 FVKESK come from the germline V gene. Trimming removed 4 bases from V and 2 bases from J; junction bases left unmatched: 8. CDR3 in DNA: TGTGCCAGCAGCCCCCGTGAAGCGGGGGACACAGATACGCAGTATTTT. Protein sequence: CASSPREAGDTDTQYF.

The chain links TRBV5-1 to TRBJ2-1, with TRBD1 identical over 9 bases. The trim removed 4 bases at V and 7 bases at J, leaving 6 bases unmatched. Looked up from germline, CDR1 is SGHRS and CDR2 is YFSETQ. The CDR3 runs to 14 residues. CDR3: CASSPTGTGNEQFF. The CDR3 region has the DNA TGCGCCAGCAGCCCCACCGGGACAGGGAATGAGCAGTTCTTC. The variable domain in full, with the rest retrieved from reference TRBV5-1 and TRBJ2-1, is KAGVTQTPRYLIKTRGQQVTLSCSPISGHRSVSWYQQTPGQGLQFLFEYFSETQRNKGNFPGRFSGRQFSNSRSEMNVSTLELGDSALYLCASSPTGTGNEQFFGPGTRLTVL.

V gene TRBV7-9 combines with J gene TRBJ2-1; 9 positions match TRBD2. Trimming at V came to 6 bases and at J to 7 bases, leaving 16 bases not matched to a gene. In germline, CDR1 is SEHNR, CDR2 FQNEAQ (reference sequence). CDR3 length: 17 residues. CDR3 DNA sequence: TGTGCCAGCAGTTTCGGCGGTTTAGCGGGAGTGGAGAATGAGCAGTTCTTC. Protein: CASSFGGLAGVENEQFF.

This chain uses TRBV5-1 with TRBJ2-1, with D possibly called TRBD1 or TRBD2 (7 bases each). V gave up 3 bases and J gave up 12 bases, with 13 bases separating them. There are 12 residues in the CDR3. Germline CDR1 SGHRS, CDR2 YFSETQ. The CDR3, as DNA: TGCGCCAGCAGCTGGGAGGGGGCCGCGCAGTTCTTC. Its translation is CASSWEGAAQFF.

V gene TRBV28 combines with J gene TRBJ2-5, with 12 positions matching TRBD2. Unmatched junction bases numbered 6, after V lost 5 bases and J lost 5 bases. The CDR3 consists of 15 residues. Germline loops: CDR1 MDHEN, CDR2 SYDVKM. This CDR3 reads CASSTSGRYGETQYF. In nucleotides, the CDR3 is TGTGCCAGCAGTACTAGCGGGAGGTATGGGGAGACCCAGTACTTC. Full variable domain (outside the CDR3, taken from reference TRBV28 and TRBJ2-5): DVKVTQSSRYLVKRTGEKVFLECVQDMDHENMFWYRQDPGLGLRLIYFSYDVKMKEKGDIPEGYSVSREKKERFSLILESASTNQTSMYLCASSTSGRYGETQYFGPGTRLLVL.

As for this clone: This sample also contains other DNA sequences that code for the same CDR3. J is TRBJ2-7 and V is TRBV28, with TRBD2 identical over 8 bases. CDR3 length: 12 amino acids. The germline V gene encodes CDR1 MDHEN and CDR2 SYDVKM. V trimming: 8 bases; J trimming: 2 bases; junction bases outside the gene matches: 2. The CDR3 nucleotides read TGTGCCAGCTTAGCGGGAACCTACGAGCAGTACTTC. Its translation is CASLAGTYEQYF.

Only one count was recorded for this clone. The gene calls are TRBV7-9 and TRBJ2-5; 9 positions match TRBD2. The V gene's germline CDR1 is SEHNR and CDR2 FQNEAQ (reference sequence). The CDR3 extends over 16 amino acids. After removal of 5 bases from V and 5 bases from J, the junction contained 12 bases not matched to a gene. CDR3 residues: CASSPSLSGSGETQYF. DNA of the CDR3: TGTGCCAGCAGCCCTAGTCTTAGCGGGAGCGGGGAGACCCAGTACTTC.

The rearrangement links TRBV28 to TRBJ2-1; D unclear. Trimming removed 1 base at V and 2 bases at J, with 9 bases between. The germline V gene has CDR1 MDHEN and CDR2 SYDVKM. The CDR3 extends over 15 amino acids. CDR3 sequence reads: CASSLLRQTYNEQFF. The CDR3 DNA sequence: TGTGCCAGCAGTTTATTACGACAAACCTACAATGAGCAGTTCTTC. The variable domain in full, with the rest retrieved from reference TRBV28 and TRBJ2-1, is DVKVTQSSRYLVKRTGEKVFLECVQDMDHENMFWYRQDPGLGLRLIYFSYDVKMKEKGDIPEGYSVSREKKERFSLILESASTNQTSMYLCASSLLRQTYNEQFFGPGTRLTVL.

V usage is TRBV18 and J usage is TRBJ2-2, with 8 positions matching TRBD1. Germline V lookup: CDR1 KGHSH, CDR2 LQKENI. The CDR3 length is 18 residues. V lost 2 bases to trimming and J lost 4 bases; unmatched junction nucleotides: 12. This CDR3 reads CASSPYVGTGGATGELFF. DNA of the CDR3: TGTGCCAGCTCACCATACGTCGGAACAGGGGGTGCCACCGGGGAGCTGTTTTTT. The full variable domain, rest sourced from reference TRBV18 and TRBJ2-2, is NAGVMQNPRHLVRRRGQEARLRCSPMKGHSHVYWYRQLPEEGLKFMVYLQKENIIDESGMPKERFSAEFPKEGPSILRIQQVVRGDSAAYFCASSPYVGTGGATGELFFGEGSRLTVL.

The rearrangement uses TRBV18 and TRBJ1-4; D is unresolved. Trimming removed 0 bases from V and 0 bases from J, with 5 bases in between. The CDR3 loop spans 15 amino acids. Germline V CDR1 and CDR2: KGHSH, LQKENI. CDR3 DNA sequence: TGTGCCAGCTCACCACCGCCAGCAACTAATGAAAAACTGTTTTTT. This encodes CASSPPPATNEKLFF. Supplemented by reference TRBV18 and TRBJ1-4, the full variable domain reads NAGVMQNPRHLVRRRGQEARLRCSPMKGHSHVYWYRQLPEEGLKFMVYLQKENIIDESGMPKERFSAEFPKEGPSILRIQQVVRGDSAAYFCASSPPPATNEKLFFGSGTQLSVL.

The genes are TRBV5-1 and TRBJ2-5; D is unclear. Germline V lookup: CDR1 SGHRS, CDR2 YFSETQ. There are 14 residues in the CDR3. Trimming took 1 base from V and 2 from J, leaving 9 bases between them. CDR3 sequence reads: CASSLFTEQETQYF. The CDR3 nucleotides read TGCGCCAGCAGCTTGTTCACAGAACAAGAGACCCAGTACTTC.

The rearrangement uses TRBV19 and TRBJ2-1; a possible D gene is TRBD1 (6 bases). CDR1 and CDR2 from the germline V gene are LNHDA and SQIVND (reference sequence). The CDR3 runs 15 residues. The V gene lost 4 bases and the J gene lost 0 bases, with 10 bases spanning the gap. The CDR3 is CASSKQGDSYNEQFF. DNA for the CDR3: TGTGCCAGTAGTAAACAGGGAGACTCCTACAATGAGCAGTTCTTC.

Remarks on this clone: Other DNA sequences in the same sample also yield this CDR3. V gene TRBV5-1 combines with J gene TRBJ2-5; 8 bases align to TRBD1. The V segment lost 0 bases and the J segment 2 bases; nucleotides outside the gene matches: 0. The CDR3 has 14 amino acids. CDR1 is SGHRS and CDR2 is YFSETQ in the germline V gene. CDR3 loop: CASSLGQGQETQYF. The CDR3 DNA reads TGCGCCAGCAGCTTGGGACAGGGGCAAGAGACCCAGTACTTC. The entire variable domain, with the rest obtained from reference TRBV5-1 and TRBJ2-5, is as follows: KAGVTQTPRYLIKTRGQQVTLSCSPISGHRSVSWYQQTPGQGLQFLFEYFSETQRNKGNFPGRFSGRQFSNSRSEMNVSTLELGDSALYLCASSLGQGQETQYFGPGTRLLVL.

The J gene is TRBJ2-7, the V gene TRBV7-2, with D possibly TRBD2 on 6 matching bases. Trimming left V 5 bases short and J 0 bases short, with 14 bases between. The germline V gene has CDR1 SGHTA and CDR2 FQGNSA. The CDR3 covers 15 residues. The DNA of the CDR3 is TGTGCCAGCAGCCCCTATAGCGGCCCCTCCTACGAGCAGTACTTC. This gives the protein CASSPYSGPSYEQYF.

This sequence joins TRBV10-3 and TRBJ2-3; the D gene is possibly TRBD2 (5 bases). CDR3 length: 15 residues. Germline loops: CDR1 ENHRY, CDR2 SYGVKD. Trimming left V 3 bases short and J 0 bases short, with 10 bases between. CDR3 residues: CAISDSSASTDTQYF. The CDR3, as DNA: TGTGCCATCAGTGATAGTAGCGCCAGCACAGATACGCAGTATTTT.

The chain employs TRBV27 and TRBJ2-7; 10 nucleotides line up with TRBD2. With 5 bases clipped from V and 4 bases from J, the junction kept 17 bases outside the gene matches. The CDR3 consists of 18 residues. CDR1 and CDR2 from the germline V gene are MNHEY and SMNVEV (reference sequence). In nucleotides, the CDR3 is TGTGCCAGCAGTCCCCGGACTAGCGGAGCCCGAAGAGGGTACGAGCAGTACTTC. Translating gives CASSPRTSGARRGYEQYF.

The chain carries TRBV7-2 and TRBJ2-7; D gene uncertain. Germline lookup yields CDR1 SGHTA and CDR2 FQGNSA. The CDR3 is 13 amino acids. V was cut by 3 bases and J by 7 bases, with 13 bases left in between. In DNA, the CDR3 is TGTGCCAGCAGCTTTCCACCCGCGGATGAGCAGTACTTC. Amino acids: CASSFPPADEQYF. Filled out from reference TRBV7-2 and TRBJ2-7, the complete variable domain reads GAGVSQSPSNKVTEKGKDVELRCDPISGHTALYWYRQSLGQGLEFLIYFQGNSAPDKSGLPSDRFSAERTGGSVSTLTIQRTQQEDSAVYLCASSFPPADEQYFGPGTRLTVT.

This chain connects TRBV7-8 to TRBJ2-4; 12 positions match TRBD2. With 4 bases clipped from V and 7 bases from J, the junction kept 8 bases outside the gene matches. Germline V lookup: CDR1 SGHVS, CDR2 FQNEAQ. This CDR3 is built from 16 residues. In DNA form, the CDR3 reads TGTGCCAGCAGCTCCTTGACTAGCGGGAGTTTGAACATTCAGTACTTC. Translating gives CASSSLTSGSLNIQYF.

The DNA for the CDR3 is TGTGCCAGCAAGGAGGACCAGAGCTCCTACAATGAGCAGTTCTTC. Translation gives CASKEDQSSYNEQFF. The V call is TRBV6-6, the J call TRBJ2-1; D perhaps matches TRBD2 (5 bases). CDR1 is MNHNY and CDR2 is SVGAGI in the germline V gene (reference sequence). V was pared by 7 bases and J by 0 bases, with 13 bases between. The CDR3 covers 15 residues.

The chain joins TRBV10-1 to TRBJ2-2, with D perhaps TRBD2 (5 bases). CDR1 is WNHNN, CDR2 SYGVQD, per germline (reference sequence). Trimming shortened V by 8 bases and J by 7 bases, and 14 bases separated the two germline ends. This CDR3 is built from 13 residues. For the CDR3, the DNA is TGCGCCAGCGCCCCTAGCCTAGGCGGGGAGCTGTTTTTT. This gives the protein CASAPSLGGELFF.